The next 18 T cell receptor beta chains were all read from a single sample in a study of technical replicates of blood from a handful of donors (dated by TCRdb to 2016 to 2017). Receptors were amplified or captured by the immunoSEQ multiplex PCR assay. TCRdb mirrors the immuneACCESS table, restricted to in-frame sequences. Some clones are absent from its copies; in checked studies, under half trace to an unresolved V gene, and the reason for the others is unknown. The table for this sample lists 76,000 or so clones; 65% to 90% of them were counted only once. Under 5.5% of the sample is in the top ten clones. The sequencing input was PBMCs. The receptors originated from a human donor in good health. Some clones in this sample may be carry-over from other donors' samples.

The V call is TRBV7-6, the J call TRBJ2-5; D is possibly TRBD2 (6 bases). Germline V gene sequence: CDR1 SGHVS, CDR2 FNYEAQ. The CDR3 consists of 14 residues. V was clipped by 7 bases and J by 5 bases, with 17 bases between them. In nucleotides, the CDR3 is TGTGCCAGCAAAACCTCCGGGACTCAGGAGACCCAGTACTTC. As protein: CASKTSGTQETQYF.

The chain links TRBV6-9 to TRBJ2-1; 9 bases are shared with TRBD2. The length of the CDR3 is 14 residues. CDR1 and CDR2 (germline): MNHGY, SVAAGI. V was clipped by 3 bases and J by 8 bases; unmatched bases: 5. As DNA, the CDR3 is TGTGCCAGCAGTTACCTAGCGGGACAGTATGAGCAGTTCTTC. It encodes CASSYLAGQYEQFF.

A note on this clone: At one end the junction does not follow the germline gene, possibly because of a read error. The V gene is TRBV4-3, the J gene TRBJ2-3, with a possible D match to TRBD1 (6 bases). CDR3 length: 17 residues. Germline CDR1 and CDR2: LGHNA and YSLEER. CDR3 amino acids: CTSSQAQGGDRTDTQYF. The CDR3 nucleotides read TGCACCAGCAGCCAAGCACAGGGTGGGGACCGCACAGATACGCAGTATTTT.

This clone was recorded a few times. This sequence joins TRBV10-3 and TRBJ1-1; 9 bases are shared with TRBD1. Germline lookup yields CDR1 ENHRY and CDR2 SYGVKD. V dropped 3 bases and J dropped 4; count of bases not matched to a gene: 3. The CDR3 extends over 14 amino acids. The CDR3 is CAISDLTGGTEAFF. CDR3 nucleotide sequence: TGTGCCATCAGTGATTTGACAGGGGGCACTGAAGCTTTCTTT.

This chain links TRBV30 with TRBJ2-3, with TRBD1 matching 7 bases. Per the germline V gene, CDR1 is GTSNPN and CDR2 is SVGIG (reference sequence). The junction had 18 bases not matched to a gene; V was cut back by 2 bases and J by 7 bases. CDR3 length equals 17 residues. As DNA, the CDR3 is TGTGCCTGGAGTCGATTACTGACAGGGAGAGGGGCCAATACGCAGTATTTT. It specifies CAWSRLLTGRGANTQYF.

This sequence joins TRBV7-7 and TRBJ2-3; 9 bases map to TRBD2. The length of the CDR3 is 21 residues. Germline CDR1 and CDR2: SSHAT and FNYEAQ (reference sequence). The V gene end was trimmed by 5 bases and the J gene end by 0 bases; junction bases not matched to a gene: 21. The CDR3 region has the DNA TGTGCCAGCAGCATTATTGTTGAGCTTAGCGGGGGCCTCGGGAGCACAGATACGCAGTATTTT. It codes for CASSIIVELSGGLGSTDTQYF.

The chain links TRBV11-2 to TRBJ2-7; 8 nucleotides match TRBD2. Unmatched junction bases numbered 9, after V lost 3 bases and J lost 2 bases. This CDR3 is 16 amino acids long. CDR1 SGHAT and CDR2 FQNNGV come from the germline V gene. The CDR3 here is CASSLLHGTSAYEQYF. As DNA, the CDR3 is TGTGCCAGCAGCTTGCTCCACGGGACTAGTGCCTACGAGCAGTACTTC.

The CDR3 loop reads CASSLSGADSTDTQYF. CDR3 nucleotide sequence: TGTGCCAGCAGTTTATCAGGGGCCGACAGCACAGATACGCAGTATTTT. The chain links TRBV27 to TRBJ2-3, with TRBD1 as a possible D gene (5 bases). Germline V CDR1 and CDR2: MNHEY, SMNVEV (reference sequence). V shed 0 bases and J shed 0 bases, with 10 bases lying between them. This CDR3 spans 16 amino acids.

The chain recombines TRBV29-1 with TRBJ2-7, with a tentative D call TRBD1 (5 bases). The V gene lost 3 bases and the J gene lost 5 bases, with 11 bases spanning the gap. In germline, CDR1 is SQVTM, CDR2 ANQGSEA. This CDR3 comprises 12 residues. This chain's CDR3 is CSVEAGSNEQYF. DNA of the CDR3: TGCAGCGTTGAGGCAGGGTCCAACGAGCAGTACTTC.

The rearrangement links TRBV12-5 to TRBJ2-1; 7 bases fit TRBD1. J gave up 6 bases and V 6 bases, and 11 bases lay outside the gene matches. Germline V gene data show CDR1 as LGHNT and CDR2 as FRNRAP. This CDR3 is built from 15 residues. The CDR3 loop is CASGPDRILRNEQFF. As DNA, the CDR3 is TGTGCTAGTGGGCCGGACAGGATCCTTCGCAATGAGCAGTTCTTC.

The J gene is TRBJ2-1, the V gene TRBV2; 7 bases match TRBD2. V lost 2 bases to trimming and J lost 10 bases; unmatched junction nucleotides: 5. CDR1 is SNHLY and CDR2 is FYNNEI in the germline V gene. The CDR3 loop spans 13 amino acids. The CDR3 nucleotides read TGTGCCAGCAGTGAAAGTCGGGGGGACGAGCAGTTCTTC. Amino acid sequence: CASSESRGDEQFF.

The J gene is TRBJ2-5, the V gene TRBV19, with a possible D match to TRBD2 (6 bases). The V gene lost 5 bases and the J gene lost 2 bases, with 6 bases spanning the gap. Germline CDR1 reads LNHDA; CDR2 reads SQIVND (reference sequence). The CDR3 extends over 12 amino acids. The CDR3 loop is CASSAGQETQYF. CDR3 nucleotide sequence: TGTGCCAGTAGTGCGGGGCAAGAGACCCAGTACTTC.

This clone has just a few counts. This rearrangement joins TRBV20-1 to TRBJ1-1; unclear D gene. Trimming took 8 bases from V and 1 from J, leaving 8 bases between them. The germline CDR1 and CDR2 sequences are DFQATT and SNEGSKA (reference sequence). The CDR3 runs to 11 residues. The CDR3 is CSIDKNTEAFF. The CDR3 DNA follows: TGCAGTATAGACAAGAACACTGAAGCTTTCTTT.

V usage is TRBV6-1 and J usage is TRBJ2-7; no reliable D call. Germline V gene data show CDR1 as MNHNS and CDR2 as SASEGT. V was clipped by 2 bases and J by 3 bases, with 5 bases between them. The CDR3 sequence is 12 residues long. The CDR3 reads CASSEPGYEQYF. DNA of the CDR3: TGTGCCAGCAGTGAACCAGGCTACGAGCAGTACTTC.

This clone showed up just once. The gene calls are TRBV28 and TRBJ1-2; TRBD1 is a possible D gene (6 bases). Trimming took 5 bases from V and 7 from J, leaving 11 bases between them. The CDR3 is made up of 12 amino acids. Germline-derived CDR1 and CDR2 are MDHEN and SYDVKM. CDR3 loop: CASSTHRVGYTF. The CDR3, as DNA: TGTGCCAGCAGTACGCACAGGGTTGGCTACACCTTC.

The chain carries TRBV19 and TRBJ2-6; D is ambiguous. Trimming cost V 1 base and J 4 bases, with 8 bases left between them. CDR1 is LNHDA and CDR2 is SQIVND in the germline V gene (reference sequence). The CDR3 contains 15 residues. DNA of the CDR3: TGTGCCAGTAGTATAGTAGCAGCCGGGGCCAACGTCCTGACTTTC. Residues: CASSIVAAGANVLTF.

CDR3 sequence reads: CASSYGAGPYEQYF. The CDR3 DNA reads TGTGCCAGCAGTTACGGGGCAGGGCCCTACGAGCAGTACTTC. This sequence joins TRBV6-6 and TRBJ2-7, with D perhaps TRBD1 (5 bases). CDR3 length equals 14 residues. Between the trimmed V and J ends, which lost 2 bases and 2 bases, there was a span of 10 bases. The germline gives CDR1 MNHNY, CDR2 SVGAGI (reference sequence).

The gene calls are TRBV10-3 and TRBJ2-5; 8 nucleotides match TRBD2. CDR3 length: 15 amino acids. The germline V gene encodes CDR1 ENHRY and CDR2 SYGVKD. The V gene end was trimmed by 0 bases and the J gene end by 4 bases; junction bases not matched to a gene: 4. CDR3 DNA: TGTGCCATCAGTGAGTCGGGTCTAGCGGGAGAGACCCAGTACTTC. Its protein product is CAISESGLAGETQYF.